Detailed here is one T cell receptor (beta chain). The target antigen is unknown. The record originates from a study of cytomegalovirus exposure and HLA in healthy donors. Study results and limitations: Testing in vitro showed a few CMV-associated chains specific for CMV antigens. What TCR beta sequences reportedly achieved was accurate prediction of HLA-A and HLA-B alleles in most subjects.

The CDR3 length is 16 residues. Germline CDR1 is MDHEN and CDR2 is SYDVKM. The V end lost 4 bases, the J end lost 4 bases, and 17 bases lay between the germline ends. It was with 60 Vbeta and 13 Jbeta primers that the PCR ran. TCRdb's copy holds only in-frame clones and misses some; the assay was immunoSEQ multiplex PCR. The data contain about 70,000 clones, just over 85% of them singletons. The material sequenced was PBMCs. V is TRBV28 and J is TRBJ1-5; TRBD1 might be the D (5 bases). The source of this sequence is a woman in her 30s in good health and CMV-seronegative. The CDR3 DNA reads as TGTGCCAGCAGTTCCCCGGGTGGAAGGGGAAATCAGCCCCAGCATTTT. Its translation is CASSSPGGRGNQPQHF.